This passage covers 28 T cell receptor beta chains from one sample sequenced in a study of blood T cell repertoires in COVID-19. TCRdb's table, derived via immunoSEQ multiplex PCR, lists solely in-frame clones and lacks some. The top ten hold about 4.5% of the sample, which has some 210,000 clones, 75% to 85% seen once. Sequencing used PBMCs or T cells enriched from blood (not recorded which). These receptors came from a man aged 25 to 40 with acute COVID-19.

V gene TRBV2 combines with J gene TRBJ2-1, with D unclear. CDR3 size: 13 residues. CDR1 and CDR2 from the germline V gene are SNHLY and FYNNEI. V lost 4 bases to trimming and J lost 3 bases, with 7 bases between them. The CDR3: CASSVVNYNEQFF. The DNA of the CDR3 is TGTGCCAGCAGTGTTGTCAACTACAATGAGCAGTTCTTC. Together with reference TRBV2 and TRBJ2-1, the CDR3 gives the full variable domain: EPEVTQTPSHQVTQMGQEVILRCVPISNHLYFYWYRQILGQKVEFLVSFYNNEISEKSEIFDDQFSVERPDGSNFTLKIRSTKLEDSAMYFCASSVVNYNEQFFGPGTRLTVL.

This chain connects TRBV2 to TRBJ2-1; TRBD2 aligns across 9 bases. The CDR3 has 14 amino acids. Germline-derived CDR1 and CDR2 are SNHLY and FYNNEI. Unmatched junction bases numbered 3, after V lost 5 bases and J lost 4 bases. Here the CDR3 DNA reads TGTGCCAGCAGTCTAGCGGGGTTGTACAATGAGCAGTTCTTC. Its protein is CASSLAGLYNEQFF.

The chain is built from TRBV6-5 and TRBJ1-1, with 9 positions matching TRBD1. With 7 bases clipped from V and 7 bases from J, the junction kept 10 bases outside the gene matches. The length of the CDR3 is 14 residues. CDR1 is MNHEY and CDR2 is SVGAGI in the germline V gene. CDR3 nucleotides: TGTGCCAGCATCAAGATCCGGGGACAGGGTGAAGCTTTCTTT. Residues: CASIKIRGQGEAFF.

The CDR3 region has the DNA TGTGCCAGCAGCCTCAGAGGTGGATTGCAAGAGACCCAGTACTTC. It encodes CASSLRGGLQETQYF. V gene TRBV3-1 (or the pseudogene TRBV3-2) combines with J gene TRBJ2-5; no reliable D call. The CDR3 has 15 amino acids. Germline CDR1 reads LGHDT; CDR2 reads YNNKEL (reference sequence). The V end was cut by 4 bases, the J end by 2 bases, with 14 bases between.

The gene calls are TRBV14 and TRBJ2-2; 9 bases agree with TRBD1. CDR3 length equals 15 residues. Losses at the gene ends were 4 bases for V and 4 bases for J; bases not matched to a gene: 4. Germline V gives CDR1 SGHDN, CDR2 FVKESK. Here the CDR3 reads CASSLTGGSTGELFF. In nucleotides, the CDR3 is TGTGCCAGCAGCCTTACAGGGGGCAGCACCGGGGAGCTGTTTTTT.

This clone showed up just a few times. The rearrangement uses TRBV11-2 and TRBJ1-1, with 10 bases lining up with TRBD1. Losses at the gene ends were 4 bases for V and 1 base for J; bases not matched to a gene: 3. The CDR3 runs to 15 residues. Germline V gene lookup returns CDR1 SGHAT and CDR2 FQNNGV. DNA of the CDR3: TGTGCCAGCAGCTATGGGACAGGGGCGAACACTGAAGCTTTCTTT. The encoded protein is CASSYGTGANTEAFF.

The sample holds one count of this clone. The chain joins TRBV5-1 to TRBJ1-5; TRBD1 matches 10 bases. V trimming: 2 bases; J trimming: 2 bases; junction bases outside the gene matches: 1. This CDR3 spans 15 amino acids. CDR1 is SGHRS, CDR2 YFSETQ, per germline. The CDR3 DNA follows: TGCGCCAGCAGCTTCGGGACAGGGGGCAATCAGCCCCAGCATTTT. Translating gives CASSFGTGGNQPQHF.

V and J are TRBV5-1 and TRBJ1-1, with a possible D match to TRBD1 (6 bases). From germline, CDR1 is SGHRS and CDR2 YFSETQ. V lost 3 bases to trimming and J lost 6 bases, with 15 bases between them. CDR3 length: 14 residues. The DNA for the CDR3 is TGCGCCAGCAGCTGGAATCGACAGGCGTCTGAAGCTTTCTTT. It specifies CASSWNRQASEAFF.

The DNA for the CDR3 is TGTGCCAGTAGTATCCCAGGGTTGGTCAATCAGCCCCAGCATTTT. Translating gives CASSIPGLVNQPQHF. The chain is built from TRBV19 and TRBJ1-5, with TRBD1 as a possible D gene (5 bases). Per the germline V gene, CDR1 is LNHDA and CDR2 is SQIVND (reference sequence). This CDR3 contains 15 residues. The V end was cut by 3 bases, the J end by 3 bases, with 12 bases between. Combining the CDR3 with reference TRBV19 and TRBJ1-5 gives the whole variable domain DGGITQSPKYLFRKEGQNVTLSCEQNLNHDAMYWYRQDPGQGLRLIYYSQIVNDFQKGDIAEGYSVSREKKESFPLTVTSAQKNPTAFYLCASSIPGLVNQPQHFGDGTRLSIL.

The chain combines TRBV14 with TRBJ1-2; D is unresolved. The germline V gene encodes CDR1 SGHDN and CDR2 FVKESK. This CDR3 region has 14 residues. V lost 4 bases and J 4 bases, leaving 13 bases between the germline ends. The CDR3 protein is CASSPSDKPYGYTF. The CDR3 bases are TGTGCCAGCAGCCCCTCCGATAAGCCCTATGGCTACACCTTC.

V gene TRBV2 combines with J gene TRBJ1-4, with D perhaps matching TRBD1 (5 bases). V lost 11 bases to trimming and J lost 4 bases, with 11 bases between them. The CDR3 runs 12 residues. Per germline, CDR1 SNHLY and CDR2 FYNNEI. The CDR3 is CASRGYNEKLFF. The CDR3 DNA sequence: TGTGCCTCGCGGGGGTATAATGAAAAACTGTTTTTT. The full variable domain, its missing parts supplied by reference TRBV2 and TRBJ1-4, is EPEVTQTPSHQVTQMGQEVILRCVPISNHLYFYWYRQILGQKVEFLVSFYNNEISEKSEIFDDQFSVERPDGSNFTLKIRSTKLEDSAMYFCASRGYNEKLFFGSGTQLSVL.

This clone was seen just once. This sample includes further DNA sequences coding for the same CDR3. The rearrangement links TRBV5-1 to TRBJ1-2, with 9 positions matching TRBD1. With V trimmed by 0 bases and J by 3 bases, 0 bases remained unmatched. The CDR3 consists of 14 residues. Germline-derived CDR1 and CDR2 are SGHRS and YFSETQ. The CDR3 region is CASSLGQGDYGYTF. The CDR3 DNA reads as TGCGCCAGCAGCTTGGGACAGGGGGACTATGGCTACACCTTC.

This chain connects TRBV27 to TRBJ2-1; D unclear. The germline V and J ends were trimmed by 4 bases and 8 bases, with 21 bases remaining between them. CDR3 length equals 16 residues. The V gene's germline CDR1 is MNHEY and CDR2 SMNVEV (reference sequence). CDR3 DNA sequence: TGTGCCAGCAGTTCTGGCCCCCCCCCAGTCCCCGATGAGCAGTTCTTC. Residues: CASSSGPPPVPDEQFF.

The rearrangement joins TRBV9 to TRBJ1-4; 7 nucleotides align to TRBD1. V was pared by 4 bases and J by 8 bases, with 11 bases of the junction left unmatched. The CDR3 has 15 amino acids. The germline gives CDR1 SGDLS, CDR2 YYNGEE. Here the CDR3 reads CASSPQGVQAEKLFF. DNA for the CDR3: TGTGCCAGCAGCCCCCAGGGGGTCCAAGCGGAAAAACTGTTTTTT.

The V gene is TRBV29-1, the J gene TRBJ2-7, with 7 positions matching TRBD1. The CDR3 has 12 amino acids. Per the germline V gene, CDR1 is SQVTM and CDR2 is ANQGSEA. The CDR3 DNA is TGCATTGTTCTGGGACAGTCATACGAGCAGTACTTC. This codes for CIVLGQSYEQYF.

The rearrangement joins TRBV5-1 to TRBJ1-2; TRBD1 aligns across 11 bases. The V gene's germline CDR1 is SGHRS and CDR2 YFSETQ. V trimming: 1 base; J trimming: 3 bases; junction bases outside the gene matches: 5. The CDR3 runs to 16 residues. CDR3 amino acids: CASSLSPGQGDYGYTF. The CDR3 nucleotides read TGCGCCAGCAGCTTGTCGCCGGGACAGGGGGACTATGGCTACACCTTC.

The chain recombines TRBV11-2 with TRBJ2-5; perhaps TRBD1 as D (6 bases). Germline V gene sequence: CDR1 SGHAT, CDR2 FQNNGV. The germline V and J ends were trimmed by 2 bases and 13 bases, with 14 bases remaining between them. The CDR3 sequence is 12 residues long. CDR3 coding DNA: TGTGCCAGCAGCTTATTGGACAGCGCCAGGTACTTC. This sequence encodes CASSLLDSARYF.

The J gene is TRBJ1-2, the V gene TRBV18; 8 nucleotides agree with TRBD1. Germline V CDR1 and CDR2: KGHSH, LQKENI. The CDR3 covers 13 residues. Trimming at V came to 1 base and at J to 8 bases, leaving 3 bases not matched to a gene. The CDR3 loop reads CASSPQQGDGYTF. CDR3 DNA: TGTGCCAGCTCACCACAACAGGGGGACGGCTACACCTTC.

CDR3 coding DNA: TGTGCCAGCAGCTTGGACGGGACTGAAGCTTTCTTT. Amino acid sequence: CASSLDGTEAFF. This chain uses TRBV5-4 with TRBJ1-1; no reliable D call. The CDR3 is made up of 12 amino acids. With 0 bases removed from V and 5 bases from J, the gap between germline ends came to 5 bases. Germline loops: CDR1 SGHNT, CDR2 YYREEE (reference sequence).

Comments on this clone: The same CDR3 also results from other DNA sequences found in this sample. The V and J genes are TRBV18 and TRBJ1-1, with a tentative D call TRBD1 (6 bases). The CDR3 has 14 amino acids. CDR1 and CDR2 (germline): KGHSH, LQKENI. V was trimmed by 5 bases and J by 1 base, leaving 11 bases between them. For the CDR3, the DNA is TGTGCCAGCTCATCTCGGACAGAGAACACTGAAGCTTTCTTT. Encoded protein: CASSSRTENTEAFF.

The chain has TRBV2 and TRBJ1-4; D ambiguous. V lost 6 bases and J 5 bases, leaving 13 bases between the germline ends. The CDR3 sequence is 14 residues long. Germline CDR1 reads SNHLY; CDR2 reads FYNNEI. The CDR3 region has the DNA TGTGCCAGCAGAGTAACAGACAAGAATGAAAAACTGTTTTTT. Translation gives CASRVTDKNEKLFF.

This sequence joins TRBV19 and TRBJ1-3; D not resolved. The V and J ends lost 4 bases and 0 bases respectively, with 10 bases between them. The CDR3 spans 15 residues. Germline loops: CDR1 LNHDA, CDR2 SQIVND (reference sequence). CDR3 DNA sequence: TGTGCCAGTAGTAGACGACATATCTCTGGAAACACCATATATTTT. Amino acid sequence: CASSRRHISGNTIYF.

The chain couples TRBV15 to TRBJ2-7; TRBD1 is a possible D gene (5 bases). This CDR3 comprises 16 residues. Trimming removed 0 bases at V and 6 bases at J, with 18 bases between. Germline V lookup: CDR1 LNHNV, CDR2 YYDKDF (reference sequence). In DNA, the CDR3 is TGTGCCACCAGCAGAGACTTCACCCAAAAAGGGGTCGAGCAGTACTTC. Amino acid sequence: CATSRDFTQKGVEQYF.

The chain couples TRBV27 to TRBJ2-7; D ambiguous. Germline loops: CDR1 MNHEY, CDR2 SMNVEV (reference sequence). The CDR3 has 13 amino acids. Trimming left V 5 bases short and J 5 bases short, with 13 bases between. CDR3 loop: CASSPRRVDEQYF. The CDR3 DNA sequence: TGTGCCAGCAGTCCTAGGAGAGTCGACGAGCAGTACTTC.

V usage is TRBV30 and J usage is TRBJ1-2; 9 bases map to TRBD1. The CDR3 has 15 residues. Germline V gene lookup returns CDR1 GTSNPN and CDR2 SVGIG (reference sequence). J gave up 5 bases and V 3 bases, and 10 bases lay outside the gene matches. This chain's CDR3 is CAWRFPGQGGYGYTF. DNA for the CDR3: TGTGCCTGGAGATTCCCGGGACAGGGAGGATATGGCTACACCTTC. The entire variable domain, with the rest obtained from reference TRBV30 and TRBJ1-2, is as follows: SQTIHQWPATLVQPVGSPLSLECTVEGTSNPNLYWYRQAAGRGLQLLFYSVGIGQISSEVPQNLSASRPQDRQFILSSKKLLLSDSGFYLCAWRFPGQGGYGYTFGSGTRLTVV.

Only a few counts were recorded for this clone. This chain connects TRBV6-5 to TRBJ1-6; TRBD1 agrees at 7 bases. Losses at the gene ends were 6 bases for V and 7 bases for J; bases not matched to a gene: 6. The CDR3 runs to 14 residues. Germline V gene data show CDR1 as MNHEY and CDR2 as SVGAGI. CDR3 region: CASRPTGANSPLHF. CDR3 nucleotide sequence: TGTGCCAGCAGGCCTACAGGGGCAAATTCACCCCTCCACTTT.

The chain has TRBV3-1 (or the pseudogene TRBV3-2) and TRBJ1-1; D uncertain. The CDR3 is 13 amino acids. Per the germline V gene, CDR1 is LGHDT and CDR2 is YNNKEL (reference sequence). The V end was cut by 3 bases, the J end by 1 base, with 6 bases between. The CDR3 DNA is TGTGCCAGCAGCCATTCAGGGAACACTGAAGCTTTCTTT. Its protein product is CASSHSGNTEAFF.

The rearrangement uses TRBV2 and TRBJ2-7, with 7 bases matching TRBD1. Germline CDR1 and CDR2: SNHLY and FYNNEI. This CDR3 has 14 residues. V was pared by 8 bases and J by 0 bases, with 7 bases of the junction left unmatched. CDR3 in amino acids: CASDRDRASYEQYF. The DNA of the CDR3 is TGTGCCAGCGATCGAGACAGGGCCTCCTACGAGCAGTACTTC.